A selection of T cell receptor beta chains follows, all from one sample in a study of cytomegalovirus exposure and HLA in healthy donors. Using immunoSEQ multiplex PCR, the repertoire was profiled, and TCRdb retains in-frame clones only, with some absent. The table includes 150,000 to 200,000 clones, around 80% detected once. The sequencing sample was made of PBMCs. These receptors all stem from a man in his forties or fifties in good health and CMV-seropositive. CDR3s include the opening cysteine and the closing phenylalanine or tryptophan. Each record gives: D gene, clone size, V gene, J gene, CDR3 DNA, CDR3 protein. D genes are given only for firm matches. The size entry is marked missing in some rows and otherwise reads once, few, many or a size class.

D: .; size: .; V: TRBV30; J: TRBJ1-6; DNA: TGTGCCTGGAGTGTACCGGACAGCCCAGGGGTGCCCCTCCACTTT; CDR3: CAWSVPDSPGVPLHF
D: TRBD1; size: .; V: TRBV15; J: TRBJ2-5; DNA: TGTGCCACCAGCAGACCCGGGACAGTTCAAGAGACCCAGTACTTC; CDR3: CATSRPGTVQETQYF
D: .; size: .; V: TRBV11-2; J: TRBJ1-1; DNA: TGTGCCAGCAGCGTACAGGGTCCCTGGACTGAAGCTTTCTTT; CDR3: CASSVQGPWTEAFF
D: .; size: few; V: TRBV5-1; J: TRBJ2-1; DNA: TGCGCCAGCTGGGGGGTTTCCTACAATGAGCAGTTCTTC; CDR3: CASWGVSYNEQFF
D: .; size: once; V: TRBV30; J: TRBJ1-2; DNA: TGTGCCTGGAGTGTCCCTGACAGGCCACACACCTTC; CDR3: CAWSVPDRPHTF
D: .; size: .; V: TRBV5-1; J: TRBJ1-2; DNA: TGCGCCAGCAGCTTATCAGGTGGGCAGAACTATGGCTACACCTTC; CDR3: CASSLSGGQNYGYTF
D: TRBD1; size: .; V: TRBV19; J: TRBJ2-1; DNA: TGTGCCAGTAGTTTGACAGGGGCCTCCTACAATGAGCAGTTCTTC; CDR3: CASSLTGASYNEQFF
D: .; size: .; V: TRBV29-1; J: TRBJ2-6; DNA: TGCAGCGTTGAGCCACTCAGGGGGGCTGGGGCCAACGTCCTGACTTTC; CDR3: CSVEPLRGAGANVLTF
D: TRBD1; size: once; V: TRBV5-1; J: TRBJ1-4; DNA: TGCGCCAGCAGCTTGCAGGGGGGCTCGGAAAAACTGTTTTTT; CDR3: CASSLQGGSEKLFF
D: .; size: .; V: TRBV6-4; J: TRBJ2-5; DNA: TGTGCCAGCAGCCGGTACAGCGGCCCTCAAGAGACCCAGTACTTC; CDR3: CASSRYSGPQETQYF
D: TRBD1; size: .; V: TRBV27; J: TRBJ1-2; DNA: TGTGCCAGCAGTTTATCGGAGACAGGGGGCCGCCATGGCTACACCTTC; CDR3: CASSLSETGGRHGYTF
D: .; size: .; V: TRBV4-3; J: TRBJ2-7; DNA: TGCGCCAGCAGCCAAGACTACAGCGGACCCTACGAGCAGTACTTC; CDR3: CASSQDYSGPYEQYF
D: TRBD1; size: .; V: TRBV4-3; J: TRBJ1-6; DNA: TGCGCCAGCAGCCAAGTTGGGGCAGGGGGACTTTCACCCCTCCACTTT; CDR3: CASSQVGAGGLSPLHF
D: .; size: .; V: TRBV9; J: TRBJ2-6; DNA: TGTGCCAGCAGCGTACGCGTCTCTGGGGCCAACGTCCTGACTTTC; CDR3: CASSVRVSGANVLTF
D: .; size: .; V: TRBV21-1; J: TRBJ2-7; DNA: TGTGCCAGCAGCAAAAGGGAGGGAGGCTACGAGCAGTACTTC; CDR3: CASSKREGGYEQYF
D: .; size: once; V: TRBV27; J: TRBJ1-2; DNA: TGTGCCAGCGGGCCGGGGGGCTTTGGCTACACCTTC; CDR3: CASGPGGFGYTF
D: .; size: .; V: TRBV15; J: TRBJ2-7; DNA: TGTGCCACCAGAGGCTTCCGGGACACGACCTACGAGCAGTACTTC; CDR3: CATRGFRDTTYEQYF
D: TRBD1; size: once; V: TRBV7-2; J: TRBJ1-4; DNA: TGTGCCAGCAGCTTCCTGGACAGGGTTAATGAAAAACTGTTTTTT; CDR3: CASSFLDRVNEKLFF
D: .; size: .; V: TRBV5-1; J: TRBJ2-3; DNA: TGCGCCAGCAGCTTGGTAGTCGGGGGGCCATCAGGGGGCACAGATACGCAGTATTTT; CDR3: CASSLVVGGPSGGTDTQYF
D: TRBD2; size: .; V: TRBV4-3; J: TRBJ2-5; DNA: TGCGCCAGCAGCCTCGGCCGGGGGGGGGAGACCCAGTACTTC; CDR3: CASSLGRGGETQYF
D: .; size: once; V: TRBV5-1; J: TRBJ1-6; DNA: TGCGCCAGCAGCATCAGGAGGGTTGGTTCACCCCTCCACTTT; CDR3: CASSIRRVGSPLHF
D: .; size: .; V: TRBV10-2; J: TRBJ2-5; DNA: TGCGCCAGCAGTGGTGTGGGGTCGGGGGAAGAGGCAGAGACCCAGTACTTC; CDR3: CASSGVGSGEEAETQYF
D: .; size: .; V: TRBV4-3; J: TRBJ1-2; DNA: TGCGCCAGCAGCCAAGGTGGCTCTTTCACTGGCTACACCTTC; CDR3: CASSQGGSFTGYTF
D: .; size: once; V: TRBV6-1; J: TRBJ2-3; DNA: TGTGCCAGCACCGAACGACAGACCACAGATACGCAGTATTTT; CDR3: CASTERQTTDTQYF
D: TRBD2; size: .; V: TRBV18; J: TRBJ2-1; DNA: TGTGCCAGCTCCCTTTACGCGTCCCTAGCGGGGGGGCCGGGTGAGCAGTTCTTC; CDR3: CASSLYASLAGGPGEQFF
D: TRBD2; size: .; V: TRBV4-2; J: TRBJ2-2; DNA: TGTGCCAGCAGCCAAGGAGTAGGCGGGGGGCTGCAGACCGGGGAGCTGTTTTTT; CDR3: CASSQGVGGGLQTGELFF
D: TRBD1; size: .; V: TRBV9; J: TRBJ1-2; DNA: TGTGCCAGCACCGGACAGGGAATCTCTGGCTACACCTTC; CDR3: CASTGQGISGYTF
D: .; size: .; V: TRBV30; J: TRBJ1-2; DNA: TGTGCCTGGAGTGTAGAGGGAGGGGGTGGCTACACCTTC; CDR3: CAWSVEGGGGYTF
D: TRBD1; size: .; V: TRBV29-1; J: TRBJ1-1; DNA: TGCAGCGTTGCTCTAGGACAGGGCACTGAAGCTTTCTTT; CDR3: CSVALGQGTEAFF